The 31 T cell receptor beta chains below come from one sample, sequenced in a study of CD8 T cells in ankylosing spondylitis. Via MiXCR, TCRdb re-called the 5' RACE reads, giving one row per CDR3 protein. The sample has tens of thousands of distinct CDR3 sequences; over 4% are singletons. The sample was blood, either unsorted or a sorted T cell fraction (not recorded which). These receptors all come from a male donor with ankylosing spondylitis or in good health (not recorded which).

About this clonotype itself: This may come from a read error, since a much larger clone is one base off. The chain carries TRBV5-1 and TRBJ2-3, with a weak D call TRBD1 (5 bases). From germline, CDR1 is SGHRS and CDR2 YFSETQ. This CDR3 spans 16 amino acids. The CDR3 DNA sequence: TGCGCCATCAGCTTGGCCTATCAGGGAAGCACAGATACGCAGTATTTT. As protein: CAISLAYQGSTDTQYF.

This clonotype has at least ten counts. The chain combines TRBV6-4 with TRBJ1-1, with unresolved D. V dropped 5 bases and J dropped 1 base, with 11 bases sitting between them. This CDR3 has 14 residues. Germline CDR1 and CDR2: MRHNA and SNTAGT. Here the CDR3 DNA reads TGTGCCAGCAGTTCTCCCCGGGGGAACACTGAAGCTTTCTTT. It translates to CASSSPRGNTEAFF.

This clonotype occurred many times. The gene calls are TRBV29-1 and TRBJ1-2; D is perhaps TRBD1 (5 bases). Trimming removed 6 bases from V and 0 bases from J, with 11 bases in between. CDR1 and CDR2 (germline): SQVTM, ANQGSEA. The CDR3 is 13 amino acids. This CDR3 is CSVDSEANYGYTF. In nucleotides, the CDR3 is TGCAGCGTCGACAGCGAAGCTAACTATGGCTACACCTTC.

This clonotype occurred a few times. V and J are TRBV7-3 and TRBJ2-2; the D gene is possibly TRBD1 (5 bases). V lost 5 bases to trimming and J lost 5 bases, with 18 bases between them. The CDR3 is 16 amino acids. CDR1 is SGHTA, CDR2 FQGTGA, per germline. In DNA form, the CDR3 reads TGTGCCAGCAGCGGACGAAACGGACACCTGACCGGGGAGCTGTTTTTT. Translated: CASSGRNGHLTGELFF.

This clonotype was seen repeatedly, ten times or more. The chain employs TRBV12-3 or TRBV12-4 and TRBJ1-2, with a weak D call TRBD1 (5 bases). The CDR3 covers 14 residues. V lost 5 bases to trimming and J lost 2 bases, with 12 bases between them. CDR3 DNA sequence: TGTGCCAGCAGTCCCTCCGGGGGGAACTATGGCTACACCTTC. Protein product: CASSPSGGNYGYTF.

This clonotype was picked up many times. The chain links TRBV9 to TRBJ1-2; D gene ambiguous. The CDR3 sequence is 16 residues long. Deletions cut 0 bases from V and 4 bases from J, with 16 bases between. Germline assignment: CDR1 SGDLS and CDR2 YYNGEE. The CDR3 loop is CASSVGVLGQLYGYTF. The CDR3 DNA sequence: TGTGCCAGCAGCGTAGGGGTATTGGGTCAGCTCTATGGCTACACCTTC.

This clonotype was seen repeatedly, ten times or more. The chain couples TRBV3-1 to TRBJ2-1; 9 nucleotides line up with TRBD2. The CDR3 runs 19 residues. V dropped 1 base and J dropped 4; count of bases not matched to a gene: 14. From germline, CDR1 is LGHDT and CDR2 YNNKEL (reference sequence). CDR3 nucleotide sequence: TGTGCCAGCAGCCAAGGGAGTAGCGGGGGCGACCTGGGATACAATGAGCAGTTCTTC. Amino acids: CASSQGSSGGDLGYNEQFF.

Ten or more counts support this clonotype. In DNA, the CDR3 is TGTGCCAGCAGCCTGGGGATCTACGAGCAGTACTTC. Translated, it gives CASSLGIYEQYF. The chain couples TRBV28 to TRBJ2-7, with D unresolved. From germline, CDR1 is MDHEN and CDR2 SYDVKM. V shed 6 bases and J shed 3 bases, with 9 bases lying between them. This CDR3 comprises 12 residues.

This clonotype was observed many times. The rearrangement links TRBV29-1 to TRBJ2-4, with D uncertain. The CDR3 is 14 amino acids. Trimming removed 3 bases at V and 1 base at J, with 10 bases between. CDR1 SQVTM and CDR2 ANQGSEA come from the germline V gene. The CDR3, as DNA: TGCAGCGTTGAGGCAGAAGGGGCCAAAAACATTCAGTACTTC. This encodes CSVEAEGAKNIQYF.

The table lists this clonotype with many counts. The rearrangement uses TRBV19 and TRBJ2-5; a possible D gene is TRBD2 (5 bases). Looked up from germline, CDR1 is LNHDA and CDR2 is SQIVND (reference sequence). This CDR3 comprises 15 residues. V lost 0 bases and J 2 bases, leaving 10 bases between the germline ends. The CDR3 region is CASSIDWEQQETQYF. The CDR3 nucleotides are TGTGCCAGTAGTATAGATTGGGAGCAACAAGAGACCCAGTACTTC.

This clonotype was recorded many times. The CDR3 loop reads CASSAAGGGRTTEAFF. CDR3 coding DNA: TGCGCCAGCAGCGCCGCGGGGGGGGGGCGAACCACTGAAGCTTTCTTT. The rearrangement uses TRBV4-1 and TRBJ1-1; tentatively, D is TRBD1 (6 bases). With 5 bases removed from V and 4 bases from J, the gap between germline ends came to 20 bases. Germline values: CDR1 MGHRA, CDR2 YSYEKL. CDR3 length: 16 amino acids.

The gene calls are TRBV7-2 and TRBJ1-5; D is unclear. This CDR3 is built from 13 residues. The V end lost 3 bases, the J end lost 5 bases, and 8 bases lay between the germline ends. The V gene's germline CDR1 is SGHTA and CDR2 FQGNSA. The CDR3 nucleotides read TGTGCCAGCAGCTTTCTTTCAGATCAGCCCCAGCATTTT. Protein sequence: CASSFLSDQPQHF.

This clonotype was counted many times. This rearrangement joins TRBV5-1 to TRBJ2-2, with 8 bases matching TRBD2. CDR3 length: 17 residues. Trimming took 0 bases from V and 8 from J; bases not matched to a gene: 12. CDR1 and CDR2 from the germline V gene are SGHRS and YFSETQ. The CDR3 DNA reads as TGCGCCAGCAGCTTGGTTTCGGGACTAGGCATTGATGGGGAGCTGTTTTTT. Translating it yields CASSLVSGLGIDGELFF.

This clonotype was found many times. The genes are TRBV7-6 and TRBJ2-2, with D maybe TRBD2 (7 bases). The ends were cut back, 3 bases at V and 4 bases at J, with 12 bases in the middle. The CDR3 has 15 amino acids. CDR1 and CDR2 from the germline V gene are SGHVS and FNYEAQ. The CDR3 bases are TGTGCCAGCAGCTTCGGGGGGCGGGGCACCGGGGAGCTGTTTTTT. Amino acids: CASSFGGRGTGELFF.

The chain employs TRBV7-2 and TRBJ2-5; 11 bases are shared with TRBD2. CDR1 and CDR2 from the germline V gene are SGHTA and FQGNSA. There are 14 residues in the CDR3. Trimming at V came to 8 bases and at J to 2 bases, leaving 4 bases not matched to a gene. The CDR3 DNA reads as TGTGCCAGCCAGACTAGCGGGGTTCAAGAGACCCAGTACTTC. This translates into CASQTSGVQETQYF.

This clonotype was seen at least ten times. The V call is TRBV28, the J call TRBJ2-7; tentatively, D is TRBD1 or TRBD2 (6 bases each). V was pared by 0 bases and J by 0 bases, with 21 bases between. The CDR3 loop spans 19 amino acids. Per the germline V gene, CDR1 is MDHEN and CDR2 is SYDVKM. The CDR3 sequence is CASSLWWGGGPTISYEQYF. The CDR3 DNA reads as TGTGCCAGCAGTTTATGGTGGGGTGGGGGGCCAACTATCTCCTACGAGCAGTACTTC.

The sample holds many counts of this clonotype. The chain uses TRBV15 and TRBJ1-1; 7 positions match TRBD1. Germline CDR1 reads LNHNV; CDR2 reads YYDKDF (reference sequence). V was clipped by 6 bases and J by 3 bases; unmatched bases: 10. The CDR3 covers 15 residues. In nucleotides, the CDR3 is TGTGCCACCAGAATACGGACAGGTACGGACACTGAAGCTTTCTTT. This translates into CATRIRTGTDTEAFF.

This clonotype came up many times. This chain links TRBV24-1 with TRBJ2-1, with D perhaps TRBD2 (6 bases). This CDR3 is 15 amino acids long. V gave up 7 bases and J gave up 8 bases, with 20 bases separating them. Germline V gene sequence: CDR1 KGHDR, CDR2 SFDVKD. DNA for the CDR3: TGTGCCACCAGCATTAGGCTAGCGACGGGGGATGAGCAGTTCTTC. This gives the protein CATSIRLATGDEQFF.

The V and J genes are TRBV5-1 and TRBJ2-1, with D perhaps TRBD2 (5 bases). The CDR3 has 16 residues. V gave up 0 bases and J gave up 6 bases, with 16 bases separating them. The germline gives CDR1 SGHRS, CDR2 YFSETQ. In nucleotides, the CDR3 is TGCGCCAGCAGCTTGGTTCGGGGTCCGATGTTCAATGAGCAGTTCTTC. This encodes CASSLVRGPMFNEQFF.

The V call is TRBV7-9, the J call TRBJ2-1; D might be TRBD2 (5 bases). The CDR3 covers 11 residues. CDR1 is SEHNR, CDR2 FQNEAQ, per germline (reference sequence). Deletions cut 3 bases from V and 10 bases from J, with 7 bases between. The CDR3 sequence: CASSFREEQFF. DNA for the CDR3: TGTGCCAGCAGCTTCCGGGAAGAGCAGTTCTTC.

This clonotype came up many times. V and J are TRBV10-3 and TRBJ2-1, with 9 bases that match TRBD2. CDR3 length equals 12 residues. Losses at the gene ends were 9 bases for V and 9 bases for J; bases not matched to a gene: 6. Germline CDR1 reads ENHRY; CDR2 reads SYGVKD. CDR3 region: CAIGTSSGEQFF. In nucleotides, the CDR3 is TGTGCCATAGGGACTAGCTCTGGTGAGCAGTTCTTC.

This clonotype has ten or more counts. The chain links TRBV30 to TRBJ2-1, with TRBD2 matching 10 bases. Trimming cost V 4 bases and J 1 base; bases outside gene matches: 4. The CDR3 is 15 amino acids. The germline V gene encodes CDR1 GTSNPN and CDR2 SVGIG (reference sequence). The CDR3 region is CAWKSGGGSYNEQFF. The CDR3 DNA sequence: TGTGCCTGGAAAAGCGGGGGGGGGTCCTACAATGAGCAGTTCTTC.

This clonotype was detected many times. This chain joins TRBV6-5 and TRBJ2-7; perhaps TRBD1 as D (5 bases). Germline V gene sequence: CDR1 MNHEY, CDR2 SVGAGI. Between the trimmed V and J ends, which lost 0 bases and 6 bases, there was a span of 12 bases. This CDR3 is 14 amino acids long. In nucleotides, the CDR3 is TGTGCCAGCAGTTACTCGCAGGGATGGGGCGAGCAGTACTTC. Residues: CASSYSQGWGEQYF.

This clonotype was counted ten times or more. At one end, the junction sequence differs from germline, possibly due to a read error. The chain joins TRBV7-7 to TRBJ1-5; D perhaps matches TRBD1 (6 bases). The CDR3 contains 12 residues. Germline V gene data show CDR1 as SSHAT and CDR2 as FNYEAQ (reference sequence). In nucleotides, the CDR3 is TGTGCTAGCAGTTACAGGGATCAGCCCCAGCATTTT. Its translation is CASSYRDQPQHF.

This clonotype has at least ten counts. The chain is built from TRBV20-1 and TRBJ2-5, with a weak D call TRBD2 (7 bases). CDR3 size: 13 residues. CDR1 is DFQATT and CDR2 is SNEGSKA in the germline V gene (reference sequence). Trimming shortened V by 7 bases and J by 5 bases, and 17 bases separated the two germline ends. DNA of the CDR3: TGCAGTGGGGGAGGGGGGTCCTCGGAGACCCAGTACTTC. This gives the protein CSGGGGSSETQYF.

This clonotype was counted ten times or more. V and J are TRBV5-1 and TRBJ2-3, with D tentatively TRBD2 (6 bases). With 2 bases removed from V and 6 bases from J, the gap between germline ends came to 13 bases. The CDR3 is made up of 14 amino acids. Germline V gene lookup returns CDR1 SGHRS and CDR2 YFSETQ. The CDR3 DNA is TGCGCCAGCAGCTTCGAGACTAGTGAGGATACGCAGTATTTT. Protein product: CASSFETSEDTQYF. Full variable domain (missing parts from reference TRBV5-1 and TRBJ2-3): KAGVTQTPRYLIKTRGQQVTLSCSPISGHRSVSWYQQTPGQGLQFLFEYFSETQRNKGNFPGRFSGRQFSNSRSEMNVSTLELGDSALYLCASSFETSEDTQYFGPGTRLTVL.

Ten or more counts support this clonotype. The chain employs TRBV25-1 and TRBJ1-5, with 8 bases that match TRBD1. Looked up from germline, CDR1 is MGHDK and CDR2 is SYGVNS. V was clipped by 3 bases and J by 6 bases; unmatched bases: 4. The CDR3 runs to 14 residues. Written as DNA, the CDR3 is TGTGCCAGCAGTGAGACAGGGGAGTTTCAGCCCCAGCATTTT. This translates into CASSETGEFQPQHF.

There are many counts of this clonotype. The CDR3 sequence is CSARGRGRMNTGELFF. The CDR3, as DNA: TGCAGTGCTAGAGGGCGGGGGCGGATGAACACCGGGGAGCTGTTTTTT. This chain links TRBV20-1 with TRBJ2-2, with D perhaps TRBD2 (7 bases). The V end lost 1 base, the J end lost 1 base, and 13 bases lay between the germline ends. Germline V gene data show CDR1 as DFQATT and CDR2 as SNEGSKA (reference sequence). CDR3 length equals 16 residues.

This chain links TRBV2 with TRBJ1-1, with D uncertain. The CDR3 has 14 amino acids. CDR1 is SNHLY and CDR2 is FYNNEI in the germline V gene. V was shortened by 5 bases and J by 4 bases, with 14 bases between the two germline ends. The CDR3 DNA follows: TGTGCCAGCAGTAGTCAGGTGACGGGCACTGAAGCTTTCTTT. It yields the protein CASSSQVTGTEAFF. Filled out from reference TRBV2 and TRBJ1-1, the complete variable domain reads EPEVTQTPSHQVTQMGQEVILRCVPISNHLYFYWYRQILGQKVEFLVSFYNNEISEKSEIFDDQFSVERPDGSNFTLKIRSTKLEDSAMYFCASSSQVTGTEAFFGQGTRLTVV.

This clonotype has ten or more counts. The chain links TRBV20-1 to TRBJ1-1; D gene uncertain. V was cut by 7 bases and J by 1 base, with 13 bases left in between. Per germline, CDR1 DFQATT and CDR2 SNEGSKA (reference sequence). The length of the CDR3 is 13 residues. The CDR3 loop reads CSVQGPQNTEAFF. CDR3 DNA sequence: TGCAGTGTCCAAGGACCCCAGAACACTGAAGCTTTCTTT.

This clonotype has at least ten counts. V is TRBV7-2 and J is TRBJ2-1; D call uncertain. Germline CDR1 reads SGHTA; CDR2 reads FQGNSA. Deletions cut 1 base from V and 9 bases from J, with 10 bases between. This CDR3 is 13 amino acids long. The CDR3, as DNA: TGTGCCAGCAGCTTAGTTCGGTCAGGTGAGCAGTTCTTC. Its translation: CASSLVRSGEQFF.